One and the same sample provided the 31 T cell receptor beta chains below, sequenced in a study of cytotoxic CD8 clonotypes in ibrutinib-treated CLL. Assay used: immunoSEQ multiplex PCR; TCRdb lists only in-frame clones, some missing. The data hold some 120,000 clones, with 58% observed a single time. This specimen was PBMCs, taken after 24 months of ibrutinib treatment. The receptors stem from a human donor with chronic lymphocytic leukemia.

In DNA form, the CDR3 reads TGTGCCAGCAGCTTAGCAGCCAGGGGCACAGATACGCAGTATTTT. This codes for CASSLAARGTDTQYF. The chain joins TRBV7-2 to TRBJ2-3; TRBD1 might be the D (5 bases). Trimming shortened V by 0 bases and J by 1 base, and 8 bases separated the two germline ends. Germline assignment: CDR1 SGHTA and CDR2 FQGNSA. The length of the CDR3 is 15 residues.

Details on this clone: At one end, the junction sequence differs from germline, possibly due to a read error. The rearrangement uses TRBV7-2 and TRBJ2-7; D uncertain. CDR3 length: 8 amino acids. The germline V gene has CDR1 SGHTA and CDR2 FQGNSA. Here the CDR3 DNA reads TGTGCCAGCAGCTCCAGAGACTTC. Translation gives CASSSRDF.

This chain joins TRBV7-2 and TRBJ2-7, with D unclear. The CDR3 has 14 amino acids. V was shortened by 4 bases and J by 1 base, with 11 bases between the two germline ends. In germline, CDR1 is SGHTA, CDR2 FQGNSA. In DNA, the CDR3 is TGTGCCAGCAGCTCCATCCGGGCTTCCTACGAGCAGTACTTC. Its protein is CASSSIRASYEQYF.

V usage is TRBV15 and J usage is TRBJ1-5; the D is unclear. V lost 3 bases to trimming and J lost 7 bases, with 7 bases between them. Germline CDR1 and CDR2: LNHNV and YYDKDF (reference sequence). The CDR3 runs 12 residues. The CDR3 DNA is TGTGCCACCAGCAGGCCCGGACAGCCCCAGCATTTT. This gives the protein CATSRPGQPQHF.

The chain has TRBV29-1 and TRBJ2-7; tentatively, D is TRBD1 or TRBD2 (6 bases each). Trimming shortened V by 1 base and J by 3 bases, and 10 bases separated the two germline ends. Germline V gene sequence: CDR1 SQVTM, CDR2 ANQGSEA. The CDR3 contains 13 residues. CDR3 bases: TGCAGCGTTGAAGGTGGAGGGGGCTACGAGCAGTACTTC. The encoded protein is CSVEGGGGYEQYF.

The rearrangement joins TRBV25-1 to TRBJ2-5; the D gene is possibly TRBD2 (5 bases). The CDR3 runs to 14 residues. Germline loops: CDR1 MGHDK, CDR2 SYGVNS. Trimming removed 0 bases from V and 5 bases from J, with 10 bases in between. Written as DNA, the CDR3 is TGTGCCAGCAGTGAATATTTGGTAGCGGAGACCCAGTACTTC. Translated, it gives CASSEYLVAETQYF. Looking up the rest from reference TRBV25-1 and TRBJ2-5 gives the full variable domain: EADIYQTPRYLVIGTGKKITLECSQTMGHDKMYWYQQDPGMELHLIHYSYGVNSTEKGDLSSESTVSRIRTEHFPLTLESARPSHTSQYLCASSEYLVAETQYFGPGTRLLVL.

This rearrangement joins TRBV5-1 to TRBJ2-1, with a possible D match to TRBD2 (6 bases). The CDR3 runs to 15 residues. Germline V lookup: CDR1 SGHRS, CDR2 YFSETQ. V dropped 0 bases and J dropped 2 bases, with 9 bases sitting between them. The CDR3 region is CASSLVAGTYNEQFF. The CDR3 DNA reads TGCGCCAGCAGCTTGGTCGCGGGGACCTACAATGAGCAGTTCTTC.

The chain has TRBV7-2 and TRBJ2-2, with 8 bases fitting TRBD2. The length of the CDR3 is 12 residues. Losses at the gene ends were 8 bases for V and 6 bases for J; bases not matched to a gene: 2. Germline V gives CDR1 SGHTA, CDR2 FQGNSA. The CDR3 here is CASRGGPGELFF. CDR3 coding DNA: TGTGCCAGCCGGGGGGGTCCCGGGGAGCTGTTTTTT.

This clone was observed at least ten times. The chain has TRBV14 and TRBJ2-2; D gene unclear. Germline CDR1 and CDR2: SGHDN and FVKESK. Trimming shortened V by 0 bases and J by 4 bases, and 0 bases separated the two germline ends. This CDR3 has 12 amino acids. The CDR3 DNA sequence: TGTGCCAGCAGCCAAGACACCGGGGAGCTGTTTTTT. It yields the protein CASSQDTGELFF.

V is TRBV2 and J is TRBJ2-1; the match to TRBD1 covers 8 bases. Germline assignment: CDR1 SNHLY and CDR2 FYNNEI. The trim removed 10 bases at V and 7 bases at J, leaving 9 bases unmatched. The CDR3 is 13 amino acids. The CDR3 bases are TGTGCCACTACGACAGGGGAGTGGAATGAGCAGTTCTTC. Encoded protein: CATTTGEWNEQFF.

This clone has a handful of counts. The chain uses TRBV7-9 and TRBJ2-7; TRBD2 agrees at 9 bases. V was clipped by 5 bases and J by 3 bases; unmatched bases: 8. CDR3 size: 15 residues. From germline, CDR1 is SEHNR and CDR2 FQNEAQ (reference sequence). The CDR3 sequence: CASSLHSLAGYEQYF. DNA of the CDR3: TGTGCCAGCAGCCTCCACTCACTAGCGGGCTACGAGCAGTACTTC.

This rearrangement joins TRBV18 to TRBJ1-1, with 8 bases that match TRBD1. The CDR3 covers 12 residues. V shed 11 bases and J 4 bases; nucleotides not matched to a gene: 6. Germline assignment: CDR1 KGHSH and CDR2 LQKENI. CDR3 coding DNA: TGTGCCGGTGGACAGGGAGGCACTGAAGCTTTCTTT. This codes for CAGGQGGTEAFF.

As to this clone: The same CDR3 can be traced to other DNA sequences in this sample. V and J are TRBV7-3 and TRBJ2-7, with 8 bases that match TRBD1. Germline V CDR1 and CDR2: SGHTA, FQGTGA. The CDR3 runs 14 residues. V was pared by 5 bases and J by 2 bases, with 5 bases of the junction left unmatched. The CDR3 spells CASSLGQGTYEQYF. The CDR3 DNA follows: TGTGCCAGCAGCCTAGGACAGGGAACCTACGAGCAGTACTTC.

There are a few counts of this clone. The chain employs TRBV6-5 and TRBJ1-6; 9 positions agree with TRBD1. The germline gives CDR1 MNHEY, CDR2 SVGAGI. With V trimmed by 6 bases and J by 8 bases, 5 bases remained unmatched. The CDR3 sequence is 14 residues long. The CDR3, as DNA: TGTGCCAGCAGCCTAGGACAGGGGTATTCACCCCTCCACTTT. Encoded protein: CASSLGQGYSPLHF.

V is TRBV4-1 and J is TRBJ2-5; D tentatively fits TRBD1 or TRBD2 (5 bases each). CDR3 length equals 14 residues. V lost 2 bases and J 7 bases, leaving 14 bases between the germline ends. Germline V gene sequence: CDR1 MGHRA, CDR2 YSYEKL. The CDR3 DNA reads TGCGCCAGCAGCCAAAATGAGGGGTTACCGACCCAGTACTTC. It specifies CASSQNEGLPTQYF.

V gene TRBV7-7 combines with J gene TRBJ2-7; D remains unclear. This CDR3 spans 16 amino acids. V lost 0 bases and J 3 bases, leaving 15 bases between the germline ends. Germline V lookup: CDR1 SSHAT, CDR2 FNYEAQ (reference sequence). This CDR3 is CASSLADPPLFYEQYF. Here the CDR3 DNA reads TGTGCCAGCAGCTTAGCGGACCCCCCGTTGTTCTACGAGCAGTACTTC.

V and J are TRBV19 and TRBJ1-5; maybe TRBD1 (6 bases). Trimming pared 10 bases from V and 7 bases from J, leaving 17 bases between. The germline gives CDR1 LNHDA, CDR2 SQIVND (reference sequence). This CDR3 spans 13 amino acids. Here the CDR3 reads CATNRVSGQPQHF. The DNA for the CDR3 is TGTGCCACGAACAGGGTTTCAGGGCAGCCCCAGCATTTT.

V and J are TRBV6-6 and TRBJ1-6; the D is unclear. V shed 1 base and J shed 5 bases, with 6 bases lying between them. CDR1 and CDR2 from the germline V gene are MNHNY and SVGAGI (reference sequence). The CDR3 extends over 14 amino acids. CDR3 region: CASSYLEDNSPLHF. Here the CDR3 DNA reads TGTGCCAGCAGTTACTTGGAAGATAATTCACCCCTCCACTTT.

In this sample, this clone turned up many times. The V call is TRBV7-6, the J call TRBJ2-1; 9 nucleotides match TRBD2. This CDR3 is 16 amino acids long. Germline assignment: CDR1 SGHVS and CDR2 FNYEAQ. With 3 bases clipped from V and 1 base from J, the junction kept 4 bases outside the gene matches. CDR3 residues: CASSLAAGGSYNEQFF. Written as DNA, the CDR3 is TGTGCCAGCAGCTTGGCTGCGGGGGGGTCCTACAATGAGCAGTTCTTC.

The V gene is TRBV15, the J gene TRBJ2-6; the D is unclear. Looked up from germline, CDR1 is LNHNV and CDR2 is YYDKDF (reference sequence). V was pared by 8 bases and J by 0 bases, with 14 bases between. The CDR3 sequence is 16 residues long. CDR3 protein: CATRRTPSSGANVLTF. CDR3 sequence (DNA): TGTGCCACCCGGCGGACGCCAAGCTCTGGGGCCAACGTCCTGACTTTC.

The rearrangement links TRBV6-5 to TRBJ1-5; maybe TRBD1 (6 bases). This CDR3 region has 14 residues. Germline V gene data show CDR1 as MNHEY and CDR2 as SVGAGI. V lost 2 bases to trimming and J lost 6 bases, with 11 bases between them. The CDR3: CASSYLTGSQPQHF. DNA for the CDR3: TGTGCCAGCAGTTACCTCACAGGGAGTCAGCCCCAGCATTTT.

The rearrangement uses TRBV2 and TRBJ2-3; TRBD2 matches at 14 bases. The CDR3 runs to 16 residues. V gave up 6 bases and J gave up 1 base; unmatched junction bases: 3. Germline lookup yields CDR1 SNHLY and CDR2 FYNNEI. The CDR3 loop reads CASSETSGGGTDTQYF. CDR3 sequence (DNA): TGTGCCAGCAGCGAGACTAGCGGGGGGGGCACAGATACGCAGTATTTT.

The V gene is TRBV13, the J gene TRBJ2-3; D perhaps matches TRBD2 (5 bases). Trimming took 0 bases from V and 3 from J, leaving 7 bases between them. The germline V gene encodes CDR1 PRHDT and CDR2 FYEKMQ (reference sequence). CDR3 length: 14 residues. CDR3 sequence reads: CASSLGRGTDTQYF. CDR3 in DNA: TGTGCCAGCAGCTTAGGCCGGGGAACAGATACGCAGTATTTT. The full variable domain, completed using reference TRBV13 and TRBJ2-3, is AAGVIQSPRHLIKEKRETATLKCYPIPRHDTVYWYQQGPGQDPQFLISFYEKMQSDKGSIPDRFSAQQFSDYHSELNMSSLELGDSALYFCASSLGRGTDTQYFGPGTRLTVL.

The V call is TRBV7-9, the J call TRBJ2-1, with TRBD2 matching over 11 bases. The CDR3 runs 16 residues. Unmatched junction bases numbered 7, after V lost 4 bases and J lost 5 bases. Germline lookup yields CDR1 SEHNR and CDR2 FQNEAQ (reference sequence). The CDR3 region has the DNA TGTGCCAGCAGCTCACCACTAGCGGGGGATGACAATGAGCAGTTCTTC. Translating gives CASSSPLAGDDNEQFF.

In DNA form, the CDR3 reads TGTGCCAGCATCAAGGGTACTTCCCTAGGGGAGCAGTACTTC. Translation gives CASIKGTSLGEQYF. The gene calls are TRBV28 and TRBJ2-7; D unclear. The germline V and J ends were trimmed by 7 bases and 7 bases, with 20 bases remaining between them. The CDR3 is made up of 14 amino acids. Germline values: CDR1 MDHEN, CDR2 SYDVKM.

Only a few counts were recorded for this clone. This chain links TRBV28 with TRBJ1-5; no reliable D call. Per germline, CDR1 MDHEN and CDR2 SYDVKM. V was cut by 7 bases and J by 4 bases, with 17 bases left in between. This CDR3 contains 15 residues. DNA for the CDR3: TGTGCCAGCACCTACCGGATGTCGGGGAATCAGCCCCAGCATTTT. It specifies CASTYRMSGNQPQHF.

The rearrangement links TRBV2 to TRBJ1-2; D perhaps matches TRBD1 (5 bases). Trimming cost V 8 bases and J 7 bases, with 14 bases left between them. The germline CDR1 and CDR2 sequences are SNHLY and FYNNEI. There are 12 residues in the CDR3. The CDR3, as DNA: TGTGCCAGCGTAGGGGCGCGAAGTGGCTACACCTTC. It is translated as CASVGARSGYTF.

This clone was seen a few times. The gene calls are TRBV19 and TRBJ2-3; 10 nucleotides agree with TRBD2. The germline V gene encodes CDR1 LNHDA and CDR2 SQIVND (reference sequence). The J segment lost 4 bases and the V segment lost 5 bases, leaving 12 bases of the junction unmatched. The CDR3 covers 17 residues. As DNA, the CDR3 is TGTGCCAGTAGTTTCTTGCGGGGAGCGGGGGGGTCAGATACGCAGTATTTT. It specifies CASSFLRGAGGSDTQYF. Variable domain in full (rest from reference TRBV19 and TRBJ2-3): DGGITQSPKYLFRKEGQNVTLSCEQNLNHDAMYWYRQDPGQGLRLIYYSQIVNDFQKGDIAEGYSVSREKKESFPLTVTSAQKNPTAFYLCASSFLRGAGGSDTQYFGPGTRLTVL.

The chain links TRBV28 to TRBJ2-3; 14 nucleotides match TRBD2. The V gene end was trimmed by 0 bases and the J gene end by 5 bases; junction bases not matched to a gene: 4. CDR3 size: 17 residues. Germline lookup yields CDR1 MDHEN and CDR2 SYDVKM. DNA for the CDR3: TGTGCCAGCAGTTTATGGACTAGCGGGGGGGCCGGAGATACGCAGTATTTT. It encodes CASSLWTSGGAGDTQYF.

The chain combines TRBV10-3 with TRBJ2-3, with 9 bases fitting TRBD2. CDR3 length equals 15 residues. The germline CDR1 and CDR2 sequences are ENHRY and SYGVKD. Trimming took 3 bases from V and 5 from J; bases not matched to a gene: 6. Here the CDR3 reads CAISDSTSGGDTQYF. The DNA for the CDR3 is TGTGCCATCAGTGATTCGACTAGCGGCGGAGATACGCAGTATTTT.

The rearrangement links TRBV15 to TRBJ2-5; the match to TRBD2 covers 9 bases. The CDR3 consists of 17 residues. The germline V gene encodes CDR1 LNHNV and CDR2 YYDKDF (reference sequence). V was clipped by 3 bases and J by 1 base; unmatched bases: 9. CDR3 in DNA: TGTGCCACCAGCAGTGGGGCTAGCGGGGCGATCCAAGAGACCCAGTACTTC. It specifies CATSSGASGAIQETQYF.